These T cell receptor beta chains were read from a single sample in a study of blood T cell repertoires in COVID-19. Generated by immunoSEQ multiplex PCR, the TCRdb table keeps only in-frame clones and is missing some. The profile shows roughly 150,000 clones, about four fifths of them singletons. The sample was peripheral blood. Receptors originate from a woman in her 70s who had recovered from COVID-19. The CDR3 runs from the conserved cysteine through the conserved F or W. The order of the fields is CDR3 DNA, CDR3 protein, J gene, D gene, V gene, clone size. D genes are given only for firm matches. Clone size is stated in some rows and not others, as once, few, many or a class when expanded.

cdr3_nt: TGTGCCAGCAGCTCCAGGACAGGGGGCATGAACACTGAAGCTTTCTTT
cdr3_aa: CASSSRTGGMNTEAFF
j_call: TRBJ1-1
d_call: TRBD1
v_call: TRBV7-3
clone_size: many

cdr3_nt: TGTGCCTGGAGTGGGACACGAACAGGGTCGGGCTACACCTTC
cdr3_aa: CAWSGTRTGSGYTF
j_call: TRBJ1-2
d_call: NA
v_call: TRBV30
clone_size: NA

cdr3_nt: TGTGCCACCAGGGGGGGGCCCAGGACCGGGGAGCTGTTTTTT
cdr3_aa: CATRGGPRTGELFF
j_call: TRBJ2-2
d_call: NA
v_call: TRBV6-5
clone_size: once

cdr3_nt: TGTGCCAGCAGCCCGAACAGACGATATAAGAACACTGAAGCTTTCTTT
cdr3_aa: CASSPNRRYKNTEAFF
j_call: TRBJ1-1
d_call: NA
v_call: TRBV3-1/TRBV3-2
clone_size: NA

cdr3_nt: TGTGCCAGCAATCCGGACAGGGGCAATCAGCCCCAGCATTTT
cdr3_aa: CASNPDRGNQPQHF
j_call: TRBJ1-5
d_call: TRBD1
v_call: TRBV2
clone_size: NA

cdr3_nt: TGCGCCAGCAGCCAGGACACTAGCGGGAGAGGTTACGAGCAGTACTTC
cdr3_aa: CASSQDTSGRGYEQYF
j_call: TRBJ2-7
d_call: TRBD2
v_call: TRBV4-1
clone_size: NA

cdr3_nt: TGTGCCAGAAGCTCGCCCTCTGGCGCGGGAGACCCCAATGAGCAGTTCTTC
cdr3_aa: CARSSPSGAGDPNEQFF
j_call: TRBJ2-1
d_call: TRBD2
v_call: TRBV5-3
clone_size: NA

cdr3_nt: TGTGCCAGCAGGGAGGGCCTCATTCTGTTTTTT
cdr3_aa: CASREGLILFF
j_call: TRBJ1-4
d_call: NA
v_call: TRBV2
clone_size: NA

cdr3_nt: TGTGCCAGCAGCGCTTCTAACGCCTACAATGAGCAGTTCTTC
cdr3_aa: CASSASNAYNEQFF
j_call: TRBJ2-1
d_call: NA
v_call: TRBV7-9
clone_size: few

cdr3_nt: TGCGCCAGCAGCCCACAAGCCGGGGGAGACAACTATGGCTACACCTTC
cdr3_aa: CASSPQAGGDNYGYTF
j_call: TRBJ1-2
d_call: NA
v_call: TRBV4-1
clone_size: NA

cdr3_nt: TGTGCCAGCAGCTATGGGACAGGGCGCTATGGCTACACCTTC
cdr3_aa: CASSYGTGRYGYTF
j_call: TRBJ1-2
d_call: TRBD1
v_call: TRBV7-8
clone_size: NA

cdr3_nt: TGTGCCAGCAGCCAGGTGGGGCTAGCGGGGACCTACAATGAGCAGTTCTTC
cdr3_aa: CASSQVGLAGTYNEQFF
j_call: TRBJ2-1
d_call: TRBD2
v_call: TRBV3-1/TRBV3-2
clone_size: few

cdr3_nt: TGTGCCAGCCGGGACAGATATCAGCCCCAGCATTTT
cdr3_aa: CASRDRYQPQHF
j_call: TRBJ1-5
d_call: TRBD1
v_call: TRBV12-3/TRBV12-4
clone_size: once

cdr3_nt: TGTGCCAGTAGTATTGCGTACGGACAGGGACCTTCTAACTATGGCTACACCTTC
cdr3_aa: CASSIAYGQGPSNYGYTF
j_call: TRBJ1-2
d_call: TRBD1
v_call: TRBV19
clone_size: once

cdr3_nt: TGTGCCAGCAGCCCCCAACAGGGTTATGGCTATAATTCACCCCTCCACTTT
cdr3_aa: CASSPQQGYGYNSPLHF
j_call: TRBJ1-6
d_call: NA
v_call: TRBV7-8
clone_size: NA

cdr3_nt: TGTGCCAGCAGCCAAGATAGTGGGGGCGGGCAGCCCTACGAGCAGTACTTC
cdr3_aa: CASSQDSGGGQPYEQYF
j_call: TRBJ2-7
d_call: NA
v_call: TRBV4-2
clone_size: NA

cdr3_nt: TGTGCCAGCTCACCCTCCGTGGACAGGATCTACGAGCAGTACTTC
cdr3_aa: CASSPSVDRIYEQYF
j_call: TRBJ2-7
d_call: TRBD1
v_call: TRBV18
clone_size: few

cdr3_nt: TGCGCCAGTTCCCCCACTAGTCTGAACACCGGGGAGCTGTTTTTT
cdr3_aa: CASSPTSLNTGELFF
j_call: TRBJ2-2
d_call: NA
v_call: TRBV4-1
clone_size: NA

cdr3_nt: TGTGCCAGCAGTTTTCAGGGCCCCCGGAACACTGAAGCTTTCTTT
cdr3_aa: CASSFQGPRNTEAFF
j_call: TRBJ1-1
d_call: NA
v_call: TRBV27
clone_size: NA

cdr3_nt: TGTGCCATCAGTGCTTCCCAGGGGCCCGGAAACACCATATATTTT
cdr3_aa: CAISASQGPGNTIYF
j_call: TRBJ1-3
d_call: NA
v_call: TRBV10-3
clone_size: NA

cdr3_nt: TGCGCCAGCCGAGCCAGGGGGCGGACAGATACGCAGTATTTT
cdr3_aa: CASRARGRTDTQYF
j_call: TRBJ2-3
d_call: TRBD1
v_call: TRBV5-1
clone_size: NA

cdr3_nt: TGTGCCACCAGTGATAAAATGGGGACAGGGGTGGATGAGCAGTTCTTC
cdr3_aa: CATSDKMGTGVDEQFF
j_call: TRBJ2-1
d_call: TRBD1
v_call: TRBV24-1
clone_size: NA

cdr3_nt: TGTGCCAGCAGTCAGGTGAACACTGAAGCTTTCTTT
cdr3_aa: CASSQVNTEAFF
j_call: TRBJ1-1
d_call: NA
v_call: TRBV28
clone_size: NA

cdr3_nt: TGTGCCAGCAGCTTGGGGGCAGTTAATTCACCCCTCCACTTT
cdr3_aa: CASSLGAVNSPLHF
j_call: TRBJ1-6
d_call: NA
v_call: TRBV7-2
clone_size: NA

cdr3_nt: TGTGCCAGTAGTATAAGTGGGGGACAGCCGAGCTCTGGAAACACCATATATTTT
cdr3_aa: CASSISGGQPSSGNTIYF
j_call: TRBJ1-3
d_call: TRBD1
v_call: TRBV19
clone_size: NA

cdr3_nt: TGTGCTAGTGGTTTGAACGACAGGACAGGGGTTTCCGGGGAGCTGTTTTTT
cdr3_aa: CASGLNDRTGVSGELFF
j_call: TRBJ2-2
d_call: TRBD1
v_call: TRBV12-5
clone_size: NA

cdr3_nt: TGCGCCAGCAGCTCAGGACAGACCCGGGATACGCAGTATTTT
cdr3_aa: CASSSGQTRDTQYF
j_call: TRBJ2-3
d_call: NA
v_call: TRBV5-1
clone_size: NA

cdr3_nt: TGTGCCAGCAGCTCCCAGGAGGGCGCTGAAGCTTTCTTT
cdr3_aa: CASSSQEGAEAFF
j_call: TRBJ1-1
d_call: NA
v_call: TRBV11-2
clone_size: NA

cdr3_nt: TGTGCCAGTACGCGACAGGAGAACACCGGGGAGCTGTTTTTT
cdr3_aa: CASTRQENTGELFF
j_call: TRBJ2-2
d_call: NA
v_call: TRBV19
clone_size: NA

cdr3_nt: TGCGCCAGCAGCTTGGCGTCGACAGGGTCTTATGGCTACACCTTC
cdr3_aa: CASSLASTGSYGYTF
j_call: TRBJ1-2
d_call: TRBD1
v_call: TRBV5-1
clone_size: few

cdr3_nt: TGTGCCAGCAGCAGCTCTCGGGACGCGGGGGAAAAACTGTTTTTT
cdr3_aa: CASSSSRDAGEKLFF
j_call: TRBJ1-4
d_call: NA
v_call: TRBV5-4
clone_size: NA